Shown below are 17 T cell receptor beta chains from a single sample sequenced in a study of T cell changes during pregnancy in multiple sclerosis. Generated by immunoSEQ multiplex PCR, the TCRdb table keeps only in-frame clones and is missing some. The repertoire consists of about 74,000 clones, with more than 75% occurring once and the leading ten covering roughly 1.5%. The source was peripheral blood, collected in the third trimester of pregnancy. These receptors were taken from a female donor with multiple sclerosis, enrolled in a pregnancy study.

The chain links TRBV15 to TRBJ2-3, with a tentative D call TRBD1 (6 bases). Germline V gene data show CDR1 as LNHNV and CDR2 as YYDKDF (reference sequence). Trimming left V 3 bases short and J 5 bases short, with 12 bases between. CDR3 length: 14 residues. The CDR3 protein is CATSRRRGGDTQYF. The CDR3 DNA reads TGTGCCACCAGCAGGCGTCGAGGGGGAGATACGCAGTATTTT.

V and J are TRBV5-4 and TRBJ1-2; TRBD1 matches at 7 bases. Germline lookup yields CDR1 SGHNT and CDR2 YYREEE (reference sequence). The trim removed 3 bases at V and 5 bases at J, leaving 7 bases unmatched. The CDR3 covers 14 residues. In DNA, the CDR3 is TGTGCCAGCAGCTCCACGACAGGGAAGTATGGCTACACCTTC. Its protein product is CASSSTTGKYGYTF.

The count of this clone is one. The V gene is TRBV30, the J gene TRBJ1-2; 10 bases align to TRBD1. Germline V gene data show CDR1 as GTSNPN and CDR2 as SVGIG (reference sequence). Trimming at V came to 4 bases and at J to 4 bases, leaving 3 bases not matched to a gene. The CDR3 contains 13 residues. The CDR3 coding sequence is TGTGCCTGGAAGGGACAGGGGCGCTATGGCTACACCTTC. Residues: CAWKGQGRYGYTF.

V is TRBV6-6 and J is TRBJ2-3; tentatively, D is TRBD2 (5 bases). Trimming shortened V by 2 bases and J by 1 base, and 13 bases separated the two germline ends. CDR1 and CDR2 from the germline V gene are MNHNY and SVGAGI (reference sequence). The CDR3 length is 16 residues. The CDR3 is CASSYPSGTGTDTQYF. CDR3 in DNA: TGTGCCAGCAGTTACCCGAGCGGAACCGGCACAGATACGCAGTATTTT.

V is TRBV6-5 and J is TRBJ2-1, with 10 bases lining up with TRBD2. Trimming removed 5 bases from V and 7 bases from J; junction bases left unmatched: 8. The V gene's germline CDR1 is MNHEY and CDR2 SVGAGI. This CDR3 is 15 amino acids long. The CDR3 nucleotides read TGTGCCAGCAGTGGGAGCGGGGGGGCGAATAATGAGCAGTTCTTC. Amino acids: CASSGSGGANNEQFF.

This chain connects TRBV27 to TRBJ1-3; 7 bases are shared with TRBD1. The CDR3 consists of 18 residues. In germline, CDR1 is MNHEY, CDR2 SMNVEV (reference sequence). The J segment lost 7 bases and the V segment lost 5 bases, leaving 20 bases of the junction unmatched. The CDR3 DNA reads as TGTGCCAGCAGTCCCCCGGTGTACAACCGGGACAGACAGAACACCATATATTTT. It translates to CASSPPVYNRDRQNTIYF.

The chain employs TRBV19 and TRBJ1-1, with D perhaps matching TRBD1 (5 bases). Trimming removed 3 bases from V and 3 bases from J, with 20 bases in between. CDR3 length: 17 residues. The germline V gene has CDR1 LNHDA and CDR2 SQIVND (reference sequence). The CDR3 protein is CASSIPQVRAGDTEAFF. DNA for the CDR3: TGTGCCAGTAGTATTCCGCAGGTCCGGGCGGGGGACACTGAAGCTTTCTTT.

This chain connects TRBV30 to TRBJ2-2; 13 positions agree with TRBD2. CDR3 length equals 20 residues. CDR1 and CDR2 (germline): GTSNPN, SVGIG (reference sequence). V lost 1 base, J lost 0 bases, and 11 bases stayed unmatched. CDR3 in DNA: TGTGCCTGGAGTGCTCGGACTAGCGGGGGCGCCGCGTCGAACACCGGGGAGCTGTTTTTT. Translated, it gives CAWSARTSGGAASNTGELFF.

This chain links TRBV11-1 with TRBJ2-5; D unresolved. This CDR3 region has 15 residues. Trimming stripped 1 base from V and 5 bases from J, with 14 bases between. Germline loops: CDR1 SGHAT, CDR2 FQDESV (reference sequence). In nucleotides, the CDR3 is TGTGCCAGCAGCTTAGTAACTGGTGGGCCCGAGACCCAGTACTTC. As protein: CASSLVTGGPETQYF.

J is TRBJ2-2 and V is TRBV11-2; 9 bases line up with TRBD1. The CDR3 consists of 15 residues. Germline V gene lookup returns CDR1 SGHAT and CDR2 FQNNGV. V was pared by 5 bases and J by 3 bases, with 4 bases of the junction left unmatched. The CDR3 DNA is TGTGCCAGCAGCGAGACAGGGGGTCACACCGGGGAGCTGTTTTTT. Translation: CASSETGGHTGELFF.

The chain employs TRBV6-4 and TRBJ1-1; 7 bases map to TRBD1. The CDR3 covers 14 residues. Unmatched junction bases numbered 3, after V lost 4 bases and J lost 1 base. Germline V lookup: CDR1 MRHNA, CDR2 SNTAGT. The CDR3 loop is CASSVTGENTEAFF. In DNA, the CDR3 is TGTGCCAGCAGTGTTACAGGGGAGAACACTGAAGCTTTCTTT.

V gene TRBV7-9 combines with J gene TRBJ1-2; 7 nucleotides match TRBD1. V lost 5 bases to trimming and J lost 2 bases; unmatched junction nucleotides: 2. CDR3 length: 13 amino acids. The germline V gene encodes CDR1 SEHNR and CDR2 FQNEAQ (reference sequence). The CDR3 DNA reads as TGTGCCAGCAGCGGGGACAGCAACTATGGCTACACCTTC. It codes for CASSGDSNYGYTF.

This chain connects TRBV29-1 to TRBJ2-1, with 10 bases that match TRBD2. The CDR3 loop spans 14 amino acids. Unmatched junction bases numbered 4, after V lost 0 bases and J lost 8 bases. Per germline, CDR1 SQVTM and CDR2 ANQGSEA. The CDR3 here is CSVEEAGGLDEQFF. The CDR3 nucleotides are TGCAGCGTTGAAGAAGCGGGGGGGTTGGATGAGCAGTTCTTC.

The J gene is TRBJ2-2, the V gene TRBV5-1; 8 positions match TRBD1. V lost 4 bases and J lost 5; bases outside the gene matches: 4. CDR3 length equals 14 residues. Germline CDR1 SGHRS, CDR2 YFSETQ. CDR3 loop: CASSQGASTGELFF. The CDR3 DNA reads as TGCGCCAGCAGCCAGGGGGCATCGACCGGGGAGCTGTTTTTT.

CDR3 sequence: CASSPPGRGRLEAFF. Written as DNA, the CDR3 is TGTGCCAGCTCACCACCGGGCAGGGGGCGTCTCGAAGCTTTCTTT. The chain has TRBV18 and TRBJ1-1; 8 bases map to TRBD1. V shed 0 bases and J 8 bases; nucleotides not matched to a gene: 8. From germline, CDR1 is KGHSH and CDR2 LQKENI. This CDR3 is 15 amino acids long.

The V call is TRBV30, the J call TRBJ2-4; 7 bases map to TRBD1. V was clipped by 1 base and J by 5 bases; unmatched bases: 2. Germline CDR1 and CDR2: GTSNPN and SVGIG (reference sequence). This CDR3 region has 13 residues. The CDR3 loop is CAWSEGAQNIQYF. CDR3 coding DNA: TGTGCCTGGAGTGAGGGGGCACAAAACATTCAGTACTTC.

This chain links TRBV5-6 with TRBJ2-3, with a weak D call TRBD2 (6 bases). V gave up 6 bases and J gave up 4 bases, with 18 bases separating them. Germline lookup yields CDR1 SGHDT and CDR2 YYEEEE. The CDR3 is 15 residues long. The CDR3 region has the DNA TGTGCCAGCACCGAGGGCGGGGCCCGGGCAGATACGCAGTATTTT. It yields the protein CASTEGGARADTQYF.